This T cell receptor beta chain was identified during a study of blood T cell repertoires in COVID-19. Study summary: Collection of acute and convalescent COVID-19 samples took place in the United States, Italy and Spain. PBMCs, B-cell-depleted T cells, or T cells were the source of the cDNA or gDNA that made up the material.

The repertoire was sequenced with immunoSEQ multiplex PCR; TCRdb's copy has only in-frame clones and lacks some. The table shows around 230,000 clones, with over 70% occurring only once. The source of this sequence is a woman older than 75 with acute or convalescent COVID-19. The specimen sequenced was peripheral blood.

In DNA, the CDR3 is TGCGCCAGCAGCCAAACCCGGGGACAGCTGAAGAACTATGGCTACACCTTC. It codes for CASSQTRGQLKNYGYTF. The genes are TRBV4-1 and TRBJ1-2; 7 nucleotides agree with TRBD1. The CDR3 has 17 amino acids. The V segment lost 2 bases and the J segment 2 bases; nucleotides outside the gene matches: 11. From germline, CDR1 is MGHRA and CDR2 YSYEKL.